The entry below gives a single T cell receptor beta chain sequence along with its context. The PCR employed 60 Vbeta primers together with 13 Jbeta primers. Sequenced by immunoSEQ multiplex PCR; TCRdb stores in-frame clones only, minus some. This repertoire shows roughly 120,000 clones, roughly 70% found once; its top ten account for more than 9%. This sample was included in a study of cytomegalovirus exposure and HLA in healthy donors. Across the whole study: Early release data held 80 million to 100 million unique TCRs from HLA-typed donors.

The CDR3 totals 12 residues. Trimming took off 5 bases at V and 1 base at J, with 5 bases between the two ends. Germline V gives CDR1 MNHNS, CDR2 SASEGT. Sequencing used PBMCs. The TCR originated in a woman in her forties or fifties in good health and CMV-seropositive. This chain connects TRBV6-1 to TRBJ1-1; D remains unclear. CDR3 in DNA: TGTGCCAGCAGTTTCCGGAACACTGAAGCTTTCTTT. Protein sequence: CASSFRNTEAFF.